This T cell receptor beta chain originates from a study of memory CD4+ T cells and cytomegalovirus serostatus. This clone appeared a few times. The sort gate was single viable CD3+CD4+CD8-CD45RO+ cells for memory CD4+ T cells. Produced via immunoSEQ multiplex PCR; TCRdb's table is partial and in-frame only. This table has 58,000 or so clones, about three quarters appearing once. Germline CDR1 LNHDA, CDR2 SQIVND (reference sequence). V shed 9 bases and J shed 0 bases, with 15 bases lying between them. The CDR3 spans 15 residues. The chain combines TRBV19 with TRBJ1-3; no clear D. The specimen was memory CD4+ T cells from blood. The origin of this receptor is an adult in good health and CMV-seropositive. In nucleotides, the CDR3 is TGTGCCAGCCTGTCCGGGCTATCCTCTGGAAACACCATATATTTT. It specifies CASLSGLSSGNTIYF.